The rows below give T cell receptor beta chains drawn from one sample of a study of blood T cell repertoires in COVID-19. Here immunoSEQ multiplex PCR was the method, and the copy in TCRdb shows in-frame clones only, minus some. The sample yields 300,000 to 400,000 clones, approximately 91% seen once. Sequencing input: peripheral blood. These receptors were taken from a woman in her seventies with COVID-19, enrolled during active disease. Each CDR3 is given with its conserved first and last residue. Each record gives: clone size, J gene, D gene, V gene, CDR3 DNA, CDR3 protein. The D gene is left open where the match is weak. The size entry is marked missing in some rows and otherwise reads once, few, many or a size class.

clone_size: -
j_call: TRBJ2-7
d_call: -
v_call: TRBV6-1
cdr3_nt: TGTGCCAGCAGTGACGACAACCGCTCCTACGAGCAGTACTTC
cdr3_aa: CASSDDNRSYEQYF

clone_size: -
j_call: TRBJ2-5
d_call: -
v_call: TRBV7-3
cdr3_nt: TGTGCCAGCAGCCCAGTTCCGGGTCTCCAAGAGACCCAGTACTTC
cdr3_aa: CASSPVPGLQETQYF

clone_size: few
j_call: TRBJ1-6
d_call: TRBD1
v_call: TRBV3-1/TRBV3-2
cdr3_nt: TGTGCCAGCAGCCAAGGGACAGGGGAGTATTCACCCCTCCACTTT
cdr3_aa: CASSQGTGEYSPLHF

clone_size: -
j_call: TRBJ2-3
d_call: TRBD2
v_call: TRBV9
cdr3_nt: TGTGCCAGCAGCCCGGCGGGGGGCGTCACAGATACGCAGTATTTT
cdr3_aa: CASSPAGGVTDTQYF

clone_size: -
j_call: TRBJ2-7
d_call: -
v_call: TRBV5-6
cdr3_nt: TGTGCCAGCAGCTTGGTTTACGGCTCCTACGAGCAGTACTTC
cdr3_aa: CASSLVYGSYEQYF

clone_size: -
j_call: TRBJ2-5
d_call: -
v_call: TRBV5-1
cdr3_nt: TGCGCCAGCAGCTTGTTAGAAGAGACCCAGTACTTC
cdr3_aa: CASSLLEETQYF

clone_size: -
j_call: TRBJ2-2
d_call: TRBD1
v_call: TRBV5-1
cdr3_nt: TGCGCCAGCAGCGGACGGACAGGGGGCAACACCGGGGAGCTGTTTTTT
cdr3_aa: CASSGRTGGNTGELFF

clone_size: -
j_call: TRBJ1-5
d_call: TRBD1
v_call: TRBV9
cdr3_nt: TGTGCCAGCAGCGGACAGGGGAGCAATCAGCCCCAGCATTTT
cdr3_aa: CASSGQGSNQPQHF

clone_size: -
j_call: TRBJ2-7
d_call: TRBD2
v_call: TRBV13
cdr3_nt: TGTGCCAGCAGCTTAGCGGGGGGGCAGGACGAGCAGTACTTC
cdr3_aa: CASSLAGGQDEQYF

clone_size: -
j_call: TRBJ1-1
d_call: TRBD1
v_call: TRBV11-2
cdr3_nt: TGTGCCAGCAGCTTAGAACAGGGGATCACGGCTTTCTTT
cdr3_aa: CASSLEQGITAFF

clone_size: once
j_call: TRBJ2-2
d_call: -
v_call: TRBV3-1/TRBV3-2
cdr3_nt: TGTGCCAGCTGCCCAGGGTTAAGCACCGGGGAGCTGTTTTTT
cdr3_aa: CASCPGLSTGELFF

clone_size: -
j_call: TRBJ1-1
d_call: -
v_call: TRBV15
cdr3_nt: TGTGCCACCAGCGGGTCAGGGGTCACTGAAGCTTTCTTT
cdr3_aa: CATSGSGVTEAFF

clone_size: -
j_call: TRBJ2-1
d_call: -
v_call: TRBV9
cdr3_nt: TGTGCCAGCAGCGGCGGAAGCTCCTACAATGAGCAGTTCTTC
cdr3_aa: CASSGGSSYNEQFF

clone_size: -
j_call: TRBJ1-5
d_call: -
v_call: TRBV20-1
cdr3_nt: TGCAGTGCTAGTCCGTCCAACAGGGAAAATCAGCCCCAGCATTTT
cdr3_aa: CSASPSNRENQPQHF

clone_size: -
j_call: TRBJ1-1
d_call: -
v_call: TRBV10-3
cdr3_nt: TGTGCCATCAGGGCGTATGAAGGACTGATAAACACTGAAGCTTTCTTT
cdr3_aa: CAIRAYEGLINTEAFF

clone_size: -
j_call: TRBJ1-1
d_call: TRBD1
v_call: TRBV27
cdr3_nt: TGTGCCAGCAGATTACAGGGGTGGAGCACTGAAGCTTTCTTT
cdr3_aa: CASRLQGWSTEAFF

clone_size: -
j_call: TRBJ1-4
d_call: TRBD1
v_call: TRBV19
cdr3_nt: TGTGCCAGTAGTACCGGACAGGGAGGGGAAAAACTGTTTTTT
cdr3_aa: CASSTGQGGEKLFF

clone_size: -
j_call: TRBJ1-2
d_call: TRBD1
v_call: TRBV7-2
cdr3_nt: TGTGCCAGCAGCTTAACCGGGACAGATCTTAGCTATGGCTACACCTTC
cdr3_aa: CASSLTGTDLSYGYTF